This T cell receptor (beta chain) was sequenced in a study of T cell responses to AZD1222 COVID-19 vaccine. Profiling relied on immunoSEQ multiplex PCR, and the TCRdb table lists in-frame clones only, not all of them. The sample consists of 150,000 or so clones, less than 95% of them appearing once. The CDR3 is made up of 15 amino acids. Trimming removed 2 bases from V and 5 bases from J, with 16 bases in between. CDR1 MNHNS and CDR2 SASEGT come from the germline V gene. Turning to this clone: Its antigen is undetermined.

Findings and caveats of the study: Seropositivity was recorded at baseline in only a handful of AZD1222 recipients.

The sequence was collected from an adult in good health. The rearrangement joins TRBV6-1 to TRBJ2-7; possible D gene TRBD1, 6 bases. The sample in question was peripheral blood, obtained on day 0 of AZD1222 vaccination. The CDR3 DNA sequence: TGTGCCAGCAGTGAAAGTACTCCGGGACATAACGAGCAGTACTTC. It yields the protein CASSESTPGHNEQYF.